A single sample gave rise to the 28 T cell receptor beta chains below, sequenced in a study of T cell responses to AZD1222 COVID-19 vaccine. TCRdb's copy holds only in-frame clones and misses some; the assay was immunoSEQ multiplex PCR. The table has 40,000 to 50,000 clones, about 91% seen once. The sample here was peripheral blood, taken 28 days after the second AZD1222 dose. These TCRs come from an adult who received the AZD1222 COVID-19 vaccine.

The chain combines TRBV27 with TRBJ2-5; TRBD1 agrees at 7 bases. V dropped 0 bases and J dropped 4; count of bases not matched to a gene: 8. This CDR3 region has 16 residues. Looked up from germline, CDR1 is MNHEY and CDR2 is SMNVEV (reference sequence). CDR3 loop: CASSLSSQGVGETQYF. The CDR3 DNA is TGTGCCAGCAGTTTATCGAGCCAGGGGGTCGGAGAGACCCAGTACTTC.

The chain employs TRBV5-8 and TRBJ2-7; D unclear. CDR1 is SGHTS and CDR2 is YDEGEE in the germline V gene. The V end was cut by 0 bases, the J end by 5 bases, with 6 bases between. The CDR3 loop spans 12 amino acids. CDR3: CASSLGSDEQYF. Here the CDR3 DNA reads TGTGCCAGCAGCTTGGGCAGTGACGAGCAGTACTTC.

This chain joins TRBV5-1 and TRBJ2-7; D possibly corresponds to TRBD1 (6 bases). Germline CDR1 and CDR2: SGHRS and YFSETQ. Trimming took off 3 bases at V and 3 bases at J, with 16 bases between the two ends. This CDR3 comprises 15 residues. CDR3 bases: TGCGCCAGCAGCTATGGTGGGGCCAGGGGCTACGAGCAGTACTTC. It specifies CASSYGGARGYEQYF.

In nucleotides, the CDR3 is TGCGCCAGCAGCCTGACAGGGGGAGATACGCAGTATTTT. Translated, it gives CASSLTGGDTQYF. The V and J genes are TRBV5-1 and TRBJ2-3; 9 bases agree with TRBD1. Germline lookup yields CDR1 SGHRS and CDR2 YFSETQ. The CDR3 has 13 residues. Trimming at V came to 4 bases and at J to 5 bases, leaving 2 bases not matched to a gene. Supplemented by reference TRBV5-1 and TRBJ2-3, the full variable domain reads KAGVTQTPRYLIKTRGQQVTLSCSPISGHRSVSWYQQTPGQGLQFLFEYFSETQRNKGNFPGRFSGRQFSNSRSEMNVSTLELGDSALYLCASSLTGGDTQYFGPGTRLTVL.

The V gene is TRBV6-4, the J gene TRBJ2-1, with TRBD2 matching over 11 bases. The CDR3 totals 15 residues. After removal of 5 bases from V and 6 bases from J, the junction contained 6 bases not matched to a gene. Germline V CDR1 and CDR2: MRHNA, SNTAGT. The CDR3 here is CASSLLAGAFNEQFF. As DNA, the CDR3 is TGTGCCAGCAGTCTACTAGCGGGGGCTTTCAATGAGCAGTTCTTC.

This chain joins TRBV2 and TRBJ1-5; D unclear. Looked up from germline, CDR1 is SNHLY and CDR2 is FYNNEI. Trimming took 4 bases from V and 0 from J, leaving 10 bases between them. This CDR3 comprises 15 residues. The CDR3 protein is CASSVRESSNQPQHF. The CDR3 DNA follows: TGTGCCAGCAGTGTTCGTGAGAGTAGCAATCAGCCCCAGCATTTT. Filled out from reference TRBV2 and TRBJ1-5, the complete variable domain reads EPEVTQTPSHQVTQMGQEVILRCVPISNHLYFYWYRQILGQKVEFLVSFYNNEISEKSEIFDDQFSVERPDGSNFTLKIRSTKLEDSAMYFCASSVRESSNQPQHFGDGTRLSIL.

The chain links TRBV3-1 (or the pseudogene TRBV3-2) to TRBJ1-2; 9 positions match TRBD1. V was clipped by 4 bases and J by 3 bases; unmatched bases: 6. Germline CDR1 is LGHDT and CDR2 is YNNKEL (reference sequence). This CDR3 is built from 15 residues. The CDR3 bases are TGTGCCAGCAGCCGAGGGACAGGGCCACACTATGGCTACACCTTC. Amino acid sequence: CASSRGTGPHYGYTF.

This rearrangement joins TRBV6-5 to TRBJ1-2, with D perhaps matching TRBD1 (5 bases). Trimming removed 7 bases at V and 4 bases at J, with 13 bases between. Germline CDR1 MNHEY, CDR2 SVGAGI. This CDR3 contains 13 residues. CDR3 loop: CASKQDNRYGYTF. As DNA, the CDR3 is TGTGCCAGCAAGCAGGACAACCGCTATGGCTACACCTTC.

This clone was seen only a few times. The rearrangement joins TRBV5-1 to TRBJ1-1, with D unresolved. Germline CDR1 is SGHRS and CDR2 is YFSETQ. V dropped 0 bases and J dropped 5 bases, with 11 bases sitting between them. The CDR3 has 14 residues. The CDR3 sequence is CASSLANGGTEAFF. The DNA for the CDR3 is TGCGCCAGCAGCTTGGCCAATGGAGGGACTGAAGCTTTCTTT. Looking up the rest from reference TRBV5-1 and TRBJ1-1 gives the full variable domain: KAGVTQTPRYLIKTRGQQVTLSCSPISGHRSVSWYQQTPGQGLQFLFEYFSETQRNKGNFPGRFSGRQFSNSRSEMNVSTLELGDSALYLCASSLANGGTEAFFGQGTRLTVV.

This chain links TRBV3-1 (or the pseudogene TRBV3-2) with TRBJ1-1; possible D gene TRBD1, 5 bases. The V gene lost 5 bases and the J gene lost 1 base, with 8 bases spanning the gap. CDR1 is LGHDT and CDR2 is YNNKEL in the germline V gene (reference sequence). This CDR3 is 13 amino acids long. CDR3 sequence reads: CASSFGQNTEAFF. The CDR3 nucleotides are TGTGCCAGCAGCTTCGGACAGAACACTGAAGCTTTCTTT.

This clone has more than one count but fewer than ten. This chain connects TRBV4-1 to TRBJ2-7; possible D gene TRBD2, 7 bases. V lost 5 bases, J lost 2 bases, and 16 bases lay in between. The CDR3 sequence is 15 residues long. The germline CDR1 and CDR2 sequences are MGHRA and YSYEKL. In nucleotides, the CDR3 is TGCGCCAGCAGCTCCGATCGAGGGGGGGCCTACGAGCAGTACTTC. It yields the protein CASSSDRGGAYEQYF.

The V and J genes are TRBV7-9 and TRBJ1-2; D is ambiguous. The ends were cut back, 5 bases at V and 3 bases at J, with 10 bases in the middle. The CDR3 totals 13 residues. Germline CDR1 and CDR2: SEHNR and FQNEAQ (reference sequence). The CDR3, as DNA: TGTGCCAGCAGCCCCGCAGAACACTATGGCTACACCTTC. Translation: CASSPAEHYGYTF.

This clone occurred a few times. J is TRBJ1-2 and V is TRBV5-5; D is undetermined. CDR3 length equals 15 residues. Germline V lookup: CDR1 SGHKS, CDR2 YYEKEE (reference sequence). V lost 3 bases, J lost 0 bases, and 12 bases lay in between. This CDR3 is CASSSTDLTNYGYTF. The CDR3 nucleotides read TGTGCCAGCAGCTCCACAGATCTCACTAACTATGGCTACACCTTC.

CDR3 bases: TGTGCCAGCAGCTTAGGAGGAAACCTCTATGGCTACACCTTC. This translates into CASSLGGNLYGYTF. V gene TRBV7-9 combines with J gene TRBJ1-2; no clear D. Trimming stripped 1 base from V and 4 bases from J, with 10 bases between. The CDR3 sequence is 14 residues long. Germline-derived CDR1 and CDR2 are SEHNR and FQNEAQ (reference sequence).

The V and J genes are TRBV30 and TRBJ1-1; 8 bases agree with TRBD1. The CDR3 has 14 residues. The J segment lost 5 bases and the V segment lost 2 bases, leaving 7 bases of the junction unmatched. Germline-derived CDR1 and CDR2 are GTSNPN and SVGIG (reference sequence). CDR3 region: CAWSPQGARTEAFF. CDR3 in DNA: TGTGCCTGGAGTCCGCAGGGGGCACGAACTGAAGCTTTCTTT.

This rearrangement joins TRBV20-1 to TRBJ1-6; D is uncertain. V dropped 3 bases and J dropped 10 bases, with 13 bases sitting between them. Germline V gene data show CDR1 as DFQATT and CDR2 as SNEGSKA (reference sequence). This CDR3 has 13 residues. The CDR3 protein is CSASPGVGSPLHF. CDR3 DNA: TGCAGTGCTAGTCCCGGGGTGGGGTCACCCCTCCACTTT.

V and J are TRBV7-9 and TRBJ1-1; 7 nucleotides match TRBD1. The junction had 10 bases not matched to a gene; V was cut back by 5 bases and J by 7 bases. CDR3 size: 14 residues. Germline V gives CDR1 SEHNR, CDR2 FQNEAQ (reference sequence). CDR3: CASSASTGDGEAFF. The CDR3 DNA reads TGTGCCAGCAGCGCCTCAACAGGGGATGGTGAAGCTTTCTTT.

The chain is built from TRBV7-8 and TRBJ2-7; D remains unclear. Germline CDR1 reads SGHVS; CDR2 reads FQNEAQ. The germline V and J ends were trimmed by 2 bases and 6 bases, with 17 bases remaining between them. The CDR3 consists of 15 residues. In nucleotides, the CDR3 is TGTGCCAGCAGCTTATTAGTCGCGACCTCCGTCGAGCAGTACTTC. Protein product: CASSLLVATSVEQYF.

V and J are TRBV9 and TRBJ2-1; D is uncertain. Between the trimmed V and J ends, which lost 3 bases and 5 bases, there was a span of 3 bases. The length of the CDR3 is 11 residues. CDR1 SGDLS and CDR2 YYNGEE come from the germline V gene. The CDR3 bases are TGTGCCAGCAGCGCGGACAATGAGCAGTTCTTC. This codes for CASSADNEQFF.

CDR3 coding DNA: TGCGCCAGCAGCCAAGAGGGGAGCCCATATAGCAATCAGCCCCAGCATTTT. Its protein is CASSQEGSPYSNQPQHF. V usage is TRBV4-1 and J usage is TRBJ1-5; no definite D call. V lost 0 bases and J lost 0, with 12 bases in between. Germline loops: CDR1 MGHRA, CDR2 YSYEKL. The CDR3 has 17 residues.

The V gene is TRBV5-6, the J gene TRBJ1-5; D ambiguous. From germline, CDR1 is SGHDT and CDR2 YYEEEE. The ends were cut back, 2 bases at V and 1 base at J, with 10 bases in the middle. The CDR3 runs to 15 residues. CDR3 protein: CASSFSGLSNQPQHF. The CDR3 DNA reads as TGTGCCAGCAGCTTCAGCGGTCTAAGCAATCAGCCCCAGCATTTT.

The chain carries TRBV3-1 (or the pseudogene TRBV3-2) and TRBJ1-2; D is unresolved. Germline-derived CDR1 and CDR2 are LGHDT and YNNKEL (reference sequence). V lost 1 base, J lost 9 bases, and 12 bases lay in between. The CDR3 is 13 amino acids. Here the CDR3 reads CASSQVGPRSYTF. CDR3 DNA sequence: TGTGCCAGCAGCCAAGTGGGTCCTAGGAGCTACACCTTC.

V gene TRBV3-1 (or the pseudogene TRBV3-2) combines with J gene TRBJ2-7; D remains ambiguous. Trimming removed 2 bases from V and 5 bases from J, with 10 bases in between. Germline V gene data show CDR1 as LGHDT and CDR2 as YNNKEL (reference sequence). The CDR3 has 13 amino acids. The CDR3 region is CASSQSTGNEQYF. In DNA, the CDR3 is TGTGCCAGCAGCCAATCGACGGGTAACGAGCAGTACTTC.

The CDR3 spells CASRAGGTFMNTEAFF. The CDR3, as DNA: TGTGCCAGTAGAGCAGGGGGGACTTTCATGAACACTGAAGCTTTCTTT. V gene TRBV19 combines with J gene TRBJ1-1; 7 nucleotides agree with TRBD1. CDR3 size: 16 residues. The junction had 10 bases not matched to a gene; V was cut back by 6 bases and J by 0 bases. Germline V gene sequence: CDR1 LNHDA, CDR2 SQIVND (reference sequence).

This clone was detected a few times. This chain connects TRBV7-3 to TRBJ2-7, with 11 bases lining up with TRBD1. This CDR3 region has 15 residues. V was clipped by 3 bases and J by 4 bases; unmatched bases: 5. Germline V lookup: CDR1 SGHTA, CDR2 FQGTGA. CDR3: CASSLAGTGGYEQYF. The CDR3 DNA is TGTGCCAGCAGCTTGGCCGGGACAGGGGGATACGAGCAGTACTTC. The variable domain in full, with the rest retrieved from reference TRBV7-3 and TRBJ2-7, is GAGVSQTPSNKVTEKGKYVELRCDPISGHTALYWYRQSLGQGPEFLIYFQGTGAADDSGLPNDRFFAVRPEGSVSTLKIQRTERGDSAVYLCASSLAGTGGYEQYFGPGTRLTVT.

The chain carries TRBV25-1 and TRBJ2-7; D tentatively reads TRBD1 or TRBD2 (5 bases each). Germline CDR1 and CDR2: MGHDK and SYGVNS. The CDR3 has 13 amino acids. V was clipped by 6 bases and J by 3 bases, with 12 bases between them. The CDR3, as DNA: TGTGCCAGCAGGGGGACCGGAAGCTACGAGCAGTACTTC. Protein: CASRGTGSYEQYF.

This clone has a single count. The rearrangement links TRBV6-5 to TRBJ1-5; D not certain. CDR3 length: 15 residues. CDR1 MNHEY and CDR2 SVGAGI come from the germline V gene. Trimming removed 5 bases from V and 3 bases from J, with 14 bases in between. Here the CDR3 reads CASSPGYGVNQPQHF. The CDR3 bases are TGTGCCAGCAGTCCGGGGTACGGCGTCAATCAGCCCCAGCATTTT.

The chain uses TRBV5-6 and TRBJ2-6, with D unclear. Germline CDR1 is SGHDT and CDR2 is YYEEEE. Trimming cost V 0 bases and J 1 base, with 11 bases left between them. The CDR3 length is 17 residues. CDR3 nucleotide sequence: TGTGCCAGCAGCTTGGTCAGTGCCGGGTCTGGGGCCAACGTCCTGACTTTC. This gives the protein CASSLVSAGSGANVLTF.